Here is one T cell receptor beta chain with its context. Its cognate antigen has yet to be identified. Nothing much larger sits one base from this clone, and base qualities are not available. This entry belongs to a study of cytomegalovirus exposure and HLA in healthy donors (dated by TCRdb to the late 2010s). The study in broad terms: An earlier analysis of roughly 500 of the donors reported over 250 Gb of sequence data and 100 million to 120 million unique TCR beta sequences obtained from around 180 million T cells. Genome-wide SNP genotypes for about 55% of the roughly 670 donors were used in a later genetic analysis, which treated that subset as a discovery cohort. An earlier analysis of around 540 of the donors applied high-throughput TCR beta sequencing to assess whether each TCR beta V gene segment acted as functional or pseudogenic. Besides the first cohort of approximately 710 subjects, a separate validation cohort made up of 120 or so different subjects was used. Alongside the repertoire data, information on donor age, sex, ethnicity and CMV serostatus was compiled. The study used immunosequencing to profile the T cell repertoires of several hundred subjects and linked those repertoires to cytomegalovirus serostatus. About 280 gigabases of sequencing data and around 85 million unique TCR sequences made up an early release that covered around 640 HLA-typed donors. Four or five DR-DQ haplotypes were treated as single units for association and clustering because of strong linkage in the cohort. High-throughput TCR immunosequencing, statistical association of individual TCRs with disease status, and machine learning were combined to predict cytomegalovirus infection status. HLA typing covered class I and class II loci at four-digit resolution. The study aimed to test whether signatures of past pathogen exposure could be identified by cataloging public T cell receptors. Every discovery cohort repertoire had been produced on one sequencing platform. Typing coverage varied by locus: about 620-630 donors for A, B, C, DRB1 and DQB1; roughly 520 for DQA1; about 570 for DPA1; roughly 470 for DPB1. Among some 400 genotyped donors of the cohort, an average of approximately 240,000 unique TCR beta nucleotide sequences was sequenced per donor, of which about 18% were non-productive. Rather than using new phenotypic data, the later analysis identified candidate immune exposures from TCR beta sequences and from how often those sequences occurred across donors. In a later analysis, previously published TCR beta repertoires from about 670 donors were re-analyzed and high-resolution HLA genotyping was added so that TCR occurrence patterns could be studied. The genetic ancestry cluster associated with self-reported Caucasian donors included around 76% of the roughly 400 genotyped donors.

Preparation of the library involved the immunoSEQ multiplex PCR assay. The multiplex PCR relied on a mix of 60 forward primers for TCR Vbeta segments and 13 reverse primers for TCR Jbeta segments. The CDR3 region of rearranged TCR beta genes was amplified from genomic DNA by a multiplex PCR assay. Amplified TCR beta libraries were sequenced as 87-base-pair reads on the Illumina HiSeq System. Per the authors' processing: Across the 600 to 700 repertoires, a later analysis counted approximately 75 million unique TCR beta chains, 9.5 million to 12 million of which were shared by at least two donors. Raw reads were error-corrected and collapsed into unique sequences with a nearest-neighbor algorithm that merged closely related sequences to remove PCR and sequencing errors. CDR3 sequences were aligned to IMGT reference sequences to assign V, D and J gene segments. For a sequence to be retained, at least a six-nucleotide match to both a V gene segment and a J gene segment was required. Rearrangements were called productive when the CDR3 lacked stop codons and stayed in frame with V and J; all others were non-productive. Following IMGT convention, CDR3 was defined as the stretch from the second conserved V-encoded cysteine to the conserved J-encoded phenylalanine. The earlier analysis of 500 to 650 of the donors excluded any sequence lacking an unambiguous match to a single V gene segment. In an earlier analysis of around 590 of the donors, a V segment was called functional when productive rearrangements were above 56.7%, and segregating when the standard deviation between donors exceeded 5%. A statistical classification framework was developed to diagnose cytomegalovirus status using the catalog of TCR beta chain sequences. V and J gene assignment, in a later analysis, came from comparing TCR nucleotide sequences with IMGT/GENE-DB human TR gene sequences. A later analysis assigned CDR3 sequences and most-parsimonious VDJ recombination scenarios with the TCRdist pipeline. In a later analysis, each TCR beta chain was defined by its CDR3 amino acid sequence together with its V-gene family, and reads lacking a unique V-gene family were excluded. To address suspected cross-contamination and a sequencing artifact, a later analysis removed 592 highly shared, low-generation-probability nucleotide sequences. In a later analysis, a clonal expansion index for each public chain was calculated from normalized within-repertoire ranks of inferred template counts. Generation probabilities in a later analysis came from a VDJ recombination model fitted to out-of-frame rearrangements, and those results were checked against IGoR. In a later analysis, hypergeometric tests were used to score TCR-TCR, TCR-HLA and TCR-CMV co-occurrence, with a repertoire-size bias correction applied to TCR pairs. False discovery rates were estimated in a later analysis by permuting HLA or CMV assignments 20 times. In a later analysis, co-occurring TCRs were grouped using DBSCAN, and TCRdist sequence similarity was added for clustering within HLA-allele-positive subsets. Co-occurrence clustering excluded repertoires with fewer than 30,000 or more than 120,000 public chains, plus five with anomalous nucleotide sharing. Held by TCRdb, this immuneACCESS table contains in-frame sequences only and omits some clones. Under half of the omission traces to an unresolved V gene where checked; the cause of the rest is unknown. That table gives V, J and clone size, and the DNA gave D and trimming. Here the sample has 150,000 to 200,000 clones; over 70% occur a single time. Clones ranked in the top ten supply around 4% of the sample.

On the study overall, not on this receptor specifically: Because counts were too low, approximately 18 rarely observed V segments, including chromosome 9 orphons, were excluded from the earlier analysis of around 640 of the donors. Across donors, most TCR sequences were observed very rarely, whereas some public TCRs were present in many individuals. At a false discovery rate of 0.05, a later analysis linked 16,951 TCR beta sequences to specific HLA alleles. This cohort had only TCR beta chains sequenced, and the lack of alpha or paired-chain data limited which features could be detected. In the study, 150 to 200 TCR beta chains were listed as associated with cytomegalovirus. In a later analysis, most CMV-associated TCR beta chains were found to appear HLA-restricted, with HLA associations seemingly driven largely by CMV exposure. Linkage disequilibrium might explain the correlated functional status among segregating V segments, but an unknown experimental factor could not be ruled out. In both the original and validation cohorts, the classifier was reported to diagnose cytomegalovirus status with high specificity and sensitivity. A later analysis reported that several top co-occurrence clusters appeared linked to parvovirus B19, influenza, CMV and Epstein-Barr virus. In vitro tests confirmed that a few of the cytomegalovirus-associated TCR beta chains recognize cytomegalovirus antigens. In a later analysis, HLA-associated TCR beta chains showed more clonal expansion and lower generation probabilities than non-associated chains that were equally common. A further reported finding was that TCR beta sequences accurately predicted the HLA-A and HLA-B alleles for most subjects in the first cohort. The authors suggested that the approach could potentially be extended to other disease states and immunological phenotypes. In an earlier analysis of some 500 of the donors, most TCR beta V segments appeared in productive rearrangements about 87% or about 30% of the time, broadly matching IMGT annotations. Immune exposure information for the cohort was limited to CMV serostatus. Sequencing depth was assumed to be roughly uniform across donors in the presence/absence analyses, though that assumption may not hold. In a later genetic analysis, a missense DCLRE1C variant was associated with V-gene and J-gene trimming of TCR beta chains, and the association was replicated in an independent cohort. In a later analysis, the rate of TCR association differed among HLA loci, with DRB1 alleles having the most associated TCRs and HLA-C alleles having the fewest. Because HLA typing was missing for some donors at each locus, association tests included only the typed subset. Assigning TCR associations to individual alleles was difficult when HLA alleles, especially DR and DQ, strongly co-occurred. According to a later genetic analysis, donors in an Asian-associated ancestry cluster had fewer N-insertions in productive TCRs than the approximately 710-donor mean. The 87-base-pair reads could not distinguish some IMGT-functional V segments, including TRBV6-2 and TRBV6-3, so those segments were excluded. A group of highly shared sequence variants was considered likely to be a technical artifact of the sequencing pipeline.

The cohort was made up of 500 to 850 healthy bone marrow donors. At the time of sampling, all cohort members were nominally healthy, though unrecorded immune exposures were likely present. The donor tested CMV seronegative, placing the donor among the roughly 350 seronegative members of the cohort. Each donor provided a peripheral blood sample, and peripheral blood mononuclear cells were used for TCR beta sequencing. Genomic DNA extraction from the blood cell samples was performed with the Qiagen DNeasy Blood Extraction Kit. The junction shows trimming of 5 bases on V and 3 bases on J, and the gene matches do not reach 6 bases of it. CDR3 length: 17 amino acids, cysteine to phenylalanine. The CDR3 DNA has 51 bases and is translated from base 1. CDR1 and CDR2, looked up from the germline V gene (reference sequence), are LNHDA and SQIVND.

Sequencing used PBMCs. The sequence came from a man over 45 in good health and CMV-seronegative. This sequence uses TRBV19 and TRBJ1-6, with 11 bases matching TRBD1. The CDR3 protein is CASSEDRGRLYNSPLHF. The base sequence is TGTGCCAGTAGTGAGGACAGGGGGCGCCTCTATAATTCACCCCTCCACTTT.